Following are 3 T cell receptor beta chains from one sample sequenced in a study of T-cell memory formation after mild COVID-19. TCRdb reanalysed the 5' RACE reads using MiXCR and keeps one entry per CDR3 protein. Of roughly 100,000 distinct CDR3 sequences in the sample, approximately 15% were seen once. Specimen: PBMCs or a T cell subset sorted from them (not recorded which). The receptors were gathered from an adult woman who had mild COVID-19 (a few samples of this study predate the infection). Cell type and time point are not known.

The chain is built from TRBV18 and TRBJ1-1; D gene ambiguous. Trimming cost V 2 bases and J 1 base, with 20 bases left between them. This CDR3 has 18 residues. Germline V gives CDR1 KGHSH, CDR2 LQKENI. The CDR3 DNA is TGTGCCAGCTCACCATTCTCCAGACTGAAACGATCGAACACTGAAGCTTTCTTT. Translated: CASSPFSRLKRSNTEAFF.

This clonotype was counted only a few times. The CDR3 loop reads CASSQDIIDNEQFF. DNA for the CDR3: TGCGCCAGCAGCCAAGATATCATAGACAATGAGCAGTTCTTC. The chain recombines TRBV4-3 with TRBJ2-1, with D uncertain. CDR3 length: 14 residues. The V gene's germline CDR1 is LGHNA and CDR2 YSLEER. Trimming took off 0 bases at V and 5 bases at J, with 8 bases between the two ends.

V is TRBV20-1 and J is TRBJ2-7; 8 bases are a match to TRBD1. V shed 6 bases and J 1 base; nucleotides not matched to a gene: 8. Germline assignment: CDR1 DFQATT and CDR2 SNEGSKA (reference sequence). The CDR3 loop spans 14 amino acids. The CDR3: CSANDRGISYEQYF. CDR3 sequence (DNA): TGCAGTGCAAATGACAGGGGAATTTCCTACGAGCAGTACTTC.